Below are 9 T cell receptor beta chains sequenced from a single sample in a study of OX40 agonist ivuxolimab in advanced cancers. Library preparation used the immunoSEQ multiplex PCR assay. Entries here come from immuneACCESS through TCRdb and include only in-frame sequences with V and J called. Some clones fail to appear in such tables; in the studies checked, an unresolved V gene covers under half of the shortfall, and the cause of the remainder is unknown. Across this sample there are over 40,000 clones, with about nine tenths seen only once. In total, the top ten clones hold roughly 3.6% of the sample. Material: CD4+ or CD8+ T cells sorted from blood, obtained in a trial of the OX40 agonist ivuxolimab. The receptors originated from an adult with an advanced solid tumor such as melanoma, head and neck, liver or kidney cancer.

The V and J genes are TRBV6-5 and TRBJ1-6; D not certain. V lost 5 bases to trimming and J lost 11 bases, with 10 bases between them. This CDR3 is built from 12 residues. Germline values: CDR1 MNHEY, CDR2 SVGAGI. The CDR3 coding sequence is TGTGCCAGCAGTAACCCCGCCACACCCCTCCACTTT. Its translation: CASSNPATPLHF.

The rearrangement joins TRBV27 to TRBJ1-1; 9 bases line up with TRBD1. Germline V gene lookup returns CDR1 MNHEY and CDR2 SMNVEV (reference sequence). J gave up 0 bases and V 8 bases, and 7 bases lay outside the gene matches. CDR3 length: 15 amino acids. CDR3 nucleotides: TGTGCCAGCGCCCGGGACAGGGTAATGAACACTGAAGCTTTCTTT. As protein: CASARDRVMNTEAFF.

This clone was picked up a small number of times. This chain links TRBV25-1 with TRBJ1-1; 8 bases map to TRBD1. Trimming cost V 3 bases and J 7 bases; bases outside gene matches: 7. CDR1 is MGHDK and CDR2 is SYGVNS in the germline V gene. The CDR3 sequence is 14 residues long. The CDR3 loop is CASSDRTQGVEAFF. In DNA form, the CDR3 reads TGTGCCAGCAGTGATAGGACACAGGGGGTTGAAGCTTTCTTT.

This chain joins TRBV11-3 and TRBJ2-7, with 13 bases aligning to TRBD2. Unmatched junction bases numbered 10, after V lost 5 bases and J lost 6 bases. Germline V gene sequence: CDR1 SGHNT, CDR2 YENEEA. The CDR3 is 16 residues long. As DNA, the CDR3 is TGTGCCAGCAGCCCGGAGGGGGGACTAGCGGGAAGCGAGCAGTACTTC. Translating gives CASSPEGGLAGSEQYF.

The chain employs TRBV11-2 and TRBJ1-6; possible D gene TRBD1, 5 bases. The V end lost 0 bases, the J end lost 3 bases, and 12 bases lay between the germline ends. The CDR3 is made up of 17 amino acids. Germline CDR1 and CDR2: SGHAT and FQNNGV. CDR3 nucleotides: TGTGCCAGCAGCTTAGATCGGCAGGGCTTCTATAATTCACCCCTCCACTTT. This sequence encodes CASSLDRQGFYNSPLHF.

The rearrangement uses TRBV2 and TRBJ1-4; 7 positions match TRBD1. CDR3 length: 16 residues. J was trimmed by 3 bases and V by 2 bases; bases with no gene match: 6. The V gene's germline CDR1 is SNHLY and CDR2 FYNNEI. CDR3 amino acids: CASSERGRAANEKLFF. The CDR3 DNA reads TGTGCCAGCAGTGAAAGGGGGCGGGCAGCTAATGAAAAACTGTTTTTT.

The chain links TRBV19 to TRBJ2-6, with 8 bases fitting TRBD1. Unmatched junction bases numbered 9, after V lost 5 bases and J lost 0 bases. Germline V gives CDR1 LNHDA, CDR2 SQIVND (reference sequence). The CDR3 covers 18 residues. The CDR3 DNA is TGTGCCAGTAGTCTGGACGGACAGGGAATCTCTGGGGCCAACGTCCTGACTTTC. As protein: CASSLDGQGISGANVLTF.

The V gene is TRBV28, the J gene TRBJ2-3, with D perhaps given as TRBD1 or TRBD2 (5 bases each). Germline V gene lookup returns CDR1 MDHEN and CDR2 SYDVKM. This CDR3 region has 15 residues. Trimming took off 6 bases at V and 5 bases at J, with 18 bases between the two ends. The CDR3 DNA follows: TGTGCCAGCAGCCGTTCTCTGAGGGGATTAGATACGCAGTATTTT. Residues: CASSRSLRGLDTQYF.

In this sample, this clone turned up once. The chain has TRBV10-2 and TRBJ1-3; D is undetermined. The CDR3 length is 14 residues. The germline V and J ends were trimmed by 4 bases and 0 bases, with 7 bases remaining between them. Per the germline V gene, CDR1 is WSHSY and CDR2 is SAAADI. The CDR3 nucleotides are TGCGCCAGCAGTGCTGGGTTCTCTGGAAACACCATATATTTT. This encodes CASSAGFSGNTIYF.